These T cell receptor beta chains were read from a single sample in a study of STAT3 mutations in large granular lymphocyte leukemia. Sequenced by immunoSEQ multiplex PCR; TCRdb stores in-frame clones only, minus some. This table has roughly 3,200 clones, roughly 68% appearing once. The material sequenced was peripheral blood mononuclear cells. These receptor sequences come from a woman aged 40 to 50 with T-cell large granular lymphocyte leukemia. Some clones in this sample may be carry-over from other donors' samples. Each CDR3 is given with its conserved first and last residue. A D gene is named only where the DNA matches it firmly. A row's size may be missing; if present it is once, few, many or a size class.

abundance | d_gene | j_gene | v_gene | CDR3aa | CDR3nt
. | . | TRBJ2-7 | TRBV30 | CAWSTPGHGSYEQYF | TGTGCCTGGAGTACTCCGGGACATGGAAGCTACGAGCAGTACTTC
. | . | TRBJ1-2 | TRBV5-1 | CASSLDGANYGYTF | TGCGCCAGCAGCTTGGACGGAGCTAACTATGGCTACACCTTC
few | TRBD2 | TRBJ2-7 | TRBV4-3 | CASSPGGGYEQYF | TGCGCCAGCAGCCCGGGGGGGGGCTACGAGCAGTACTTC
. | . | TRBJ1-2 | TRBV9 | CASSGAVQDIRGYTF | TGTGCCAGCAGCGGGGCGGTCCAGGACATTCGTGGCTACACCTTC
. | . | TRBJ1-2 | TRBV4-3 | CASSQDLEGYYGYTF | TGCGCCAGCAGCCAAGATCTTGAGGGGTACTATGGCTACACCTTC
few | . | TRBJ1-2 | TRBV28 | CASSLSQGPSGYTF | TGTGCCAGCAGTTTATCTCAGGGACCGAGTGGCTACACCTTC
large | TRBD1 | TRBJ1-6 | TRBV4-1 | CASSQDWAGGGSPLHF | TGCGCCAGCAGCCAAGATTGGGCAGGGGGTGGTTCACCCCTCCACTTT
. | . | TRBJ2-7 | TRBV6-5 | CASSPGDEQYF | TGTGCCAGCAGTCCAGGAGACGAGCAGTACTTC
few | TRBD1 | TRBJ1-2 | TRBV7-9 | CASSLRTGSYGYTF | TGTGCCAGCAGCCTACGGACAGGATCCTATGGCTACACCTTC
. | TRBD2 | TRBJ2-7 | TRBV5-1 | CASSLDRGTSGLYEQYF | TGCGCCAGCAGCTTGGATCGGGGGACTAGCGGCCTCTACGAGCAGTACTTC
. | TRBD1 | TRBJ2-7 | TRBV9 | CASSVDRGREQYF | TGTGCCAGCAGCGTAGACAGGGGAAGGGAGCAGTACTTC
. | . | TRBJ1-1 | TRBV10-3 | CAISESIVVRTTEAFF | TGTGCCATCAGTGAGTCGATCGTGGTCCGAACGACTGAAGCTTTCTTT
once | TRBD1 | TRBJ2-7 | TRBV9 | CASSVSGDSLYEQYF | TGTGCCAGCAGCGTATCTGGGGACAGCCTCTACGAGCAGTACTTC
. | . | TRBJ2-1 | TRBV7-9 | CASSPGRQGSYNEQFF | TGTGCCAGCAGCCCAGGGAGGCAGGGGTCCTACAATGAGCAGTTCTTC
. | . | TRBJ1-2 | TRBV5-4 | CASSLEGGGYTF | TGTGCCAGCAGCTTGGAGGGGGGTGGCTACACCTTC
. | TRBD1 | TRBJ2-3 | TRBV18 | CASSLTGGTDTQYF | TGTGCCAGCTCACTCACAGGGGGCACAGATACGCAGTATTTT
. | TRBD1 | TRBJ2-7 | TRBV15 | CATSRGDRGGEQYF | TGTGCCACCAGCAGAGGGGACAGGGGAGGCGAGCAGTACTTC
. | TRBD1 | TRBJ2-7 | TRBV18 | CASSPGQGVSEQYF | TGTGCCAGCTCACCGGGACAGGGGGTCTCCGAGCAGTACTTC
large | . | TRBJ1-1 | TRBV19 | CASTMGRTAEAFF | TGTGCCAGTACGATGGGCCGGACGGCTGAAGCTTTCTTT
. | . | TRBJ2-1 | TRBV7-9 | CASSSRTESSYNEQFF | TGTGCCAGCAGCTCCAGAACAGAGAGCTCCTACAATGAGCAGTTCTTC
. | . | TRBJ1-2 | TRBV29-1 | CSVERQGPPRGYTF | TGCAGCGTTGAACGGCAGGGTCCTCCTCGAGGCTACACCTTC
few | . | TRBJ2-7 | TRBV27 | CASSDGGDEQYF | TGTGCCAGCAGTGACGGAGGAGACGAGCAGTACTTC
. | . | TRBJ2-5 | TRBV5-4 | CASSRGQQEETQYF | TGTGCCAGCAGCCGGGGACAACAGGAGGAGACCCAGTACTTC
. | . | TRBJ1-5 | TRBV5-6 | CASRSWGSNQPQHF | TGTGCCAGCAGGTCCTGGGGGTCCAATCAGCCCCAGCATTTT
once | . | TRBJ1-2 | TRBV27 | CASSLSGPTDLYGYTF | TGTGCCAGCAGTTTATCCGGGCCGACAGATCTCTATGGCTACACCTTC
. | . | TRBJ1-1 | TRBV18 | CASSADRFGTEAFF | TGTGCCAGCTCAGCTGACAGGTTCGGCACTGAAGCTTTCTTT
. | TRBD1 | TRBJ2-7 | TRBV30 | CAWRVDRGQTYEQYF | TGTGCCTGGAGAGTCGACAGGGGGCAGACCTACGAGCAGTACTTC
. | TRBD2 | TRBJ2-1 | TRBV7-9 | CASSPPRNSGRDEQFF | TGTGCCAGCAGCCCACCCCGTAATAGCGGGAGGGATGAGCAGTTCTTC
. | TRBD1 | TRBJ2-7 | TRBV5-6 | CASSRGQENEQYF | TGTGCCAGCAGCAGGGGGCAGGAAAACGAGCAGTACTTC
. | . | TRBJ1-1 | TRBV25-1 | CASSEYYSNTEAFF | TGTGCCAGCAGTGAATATTACTCGAACACTGAAGCTTTCTTT
. | TRBD1 | TRBJ1-2 | TRBV23-1 | CASSQVPPGQDEIAF | TGCGCCAGCAGTCAGGTTCCACCGGGACAGGACGAAATCGCCTTC
. | . | TRBJ2-7 | TRBV7-9 | CASSQGPDEQYF | TGTGCCAGCAGCCAGGGGCCGGACGAGCAGTACTTC
. | TRBD1 | TRBJ2-3 | TRBV30 | CAWSEGQGPTDTQYF | TGTGCCTGGAGTGAGGGACAGGGTCCCACAGATACGCAGTATTTT
. | . | TRBJ2-5 | TRBV25-1 | CASSGETQYF | TGTGCCAGCAGTGGAGAGACCCAGTACTTC
. | . | TRBJ2-7 | TRBV20-1 | CSATAYEQYF | TGCAGTGCGACGGCCTACGAGCAGTACTTC
few | TRBD1 | TRBJ1-2 | TRBV7-6 | CASSTGQGVYGYTF | TGTGCCAGCAGCACTGGACAGGGTGTCTATGGCTACACCTTC
. | TRBD1 | TRBJ1-2 | TRBV27 | CASSLYSTGTYGYTF | TGTGCCAGCAGTCTCTACTCGACAGGGACTTATGGCTACACCTTC
. | TRBD1 | TRBJ1-2 | TRBV18 | CASSPTGTGGYGYTF | TGTGCCAGCTCACCCACCGGGACAGGGGGCTATGGCTACACCTTC
few | TRBD1 | TRBJ1-2 | TRBV14 | CASSQPGQGYGYTF | TGTGCCAGCAGCCAACCCGGACAGGGATACGGCTACACCTTC
. | TRBD1 | TRBJ1-2 | TRBV29-1 | CSVEENRGLKGYTF | TGCAGCGTTGAAGAAAACAGGGGCTTAAAGGGCTACACCTTC
. | TRBD2 | TRBJ2-7 | TRBV18 | CASSPTSGGAYEQYF | TGTGCCAGCTCACCCACTAGCGGGGGGGCCTACGAGCAGTACTTC
few | . | TRBJ1-5 | TRBV7-2 | CASSPMSVRLGNQPQHF | TGTGCCAGCAGCCCGATGAGCGTAAGGTTAGGAAATCAGCCCCAGCATTTT
. | . | TRBJ1-1 | TRBV5-1 | CASSFGLQTEAFF | TGCGCCAGCAGCTTTGGGTTGCAGACAGAAGCTTTCTTT
large | . | TRBJ2-5 | TRBV7-2 | CASSFGLRAQETQYF | TGTGCCAGCAGCTTCGGACTCCGGGCCCAAGAGACCCAGTACTTC
few | . | TRBJ1-4 | TRBV23-1 | CASSHGRPNEKLFF | TGCGCCAGCAGTCACGGGAGGCCTAATGAAAAACTGTTTTTT
. | TRBD1 | TRBJ1-5 | TRBV9 | CASSAGTGVDQPQHF | TGTGCCAGCAGCGCCGGGACAGGGGTGGATCAGCCCCAGCATTTT
. | . | TRBJ1-2 | TRBV7-9 | CASTLGGGYGYTF | TGTGCCAGCACCCTGGGGGGCGGGTATGGCTACACCTTC
few | TRBD1 | TRBJ2-7 | TRBV7-9 | CASSYMEEGQPEQYF | TGTGCCAGCAGCTATATGGAAGAGGGACAGCCCGAGCAGTACTTC
. | . | TRBJ1-2 | TRBV5-1 | CASSLDQTAKIYGYTF | TGCGCCAGCAGCTTGGATCAGACAGCCAAGATCTATGGCTACACCTTC
. | . | TRBJ2-1 | TRBV6-5 | CASSYPLKEQFF | TGTGCCAGCAGTTACCCACTCAAGGAGCAGTTCTTC
. | . | TRBJ2-7 | TRBV13 | CASSLEGGHEQYF | TGTGCCAGCAGCTTAGAGGGAGGACACGAGCAGTACTTC
. | TRBD1 | TRBJ1-1 | TRBV5-4 | CASSLLPRGRDTEAFF | TGTGCCAGCAGCTTGCTCCCCAGGGGGCGCGACACTGAAGCTTTCTTT
. | . | TRBJ1-2 | TRBV30 | CAWSSYSRNGYTF | TGTGCCTGGAGTTCCTACAGCCGGAATGGCTACACCTTC
. | . | TRBJ1-2 | TRBV30 | CAWMGRRLNYGYTF | TGTGCCTGGATGGGGAGGAGACTAAACTATGGCTACACCTTC
once | . | TRBJ2-5 | TRBV25-1 | CASTGRGIETQYF | TGTGCCAGCACTGGGAGGGGGATTGAGACCCAGTACTTC
. | . | TRBJ2-7 | TRBV30 | CAWRDSGLDGGEQYF | TGTGCCTGGAGGGATTCGGGACTCGACGGCGGCGAGCAGTACTTC